Presented here are 23 T cell receptor beta chains from one specimen sequenced in a study of identical twins. A single record per CDR3 protein comes from TCRdb applying MiXCR to the 5' RACE reads. Among a few hundred thousand distinct CDR3 sequences, around 15% were seen once, and the ten largest hold roughly 0.43%. The same specimen was also included in a second study, on yellow fever vaccine responses in identical twins.

Sequenced input: CD4+ T cells sorted from blood. The receptor set was obtained from a woman between 18 and 29 years old in good health.

Only a few counts were recorded for this clonotype. This chain links TRBV11-2 with TRBJ2-4; no clear D gene. Germline V gene data show CDR1 as SGHAT and CDR2 as FQNNGV. Trimming removed 1 base at V and 1 base at J, with 17 bases between. The CDR3 has 18 residues. This CDR3 is CASSLVTLYGRAKNIQYF. For the CDR3, the DNA is TGTGCCAGCAGCTTAGTAACCCTATACGGACGTGCCAAAAACATTCAGTACTTC. The full variable domain, with the rest looked up from reference TRBV11-2 and TRBJ2-4, is EAGVAQSPRYKIIEKRQSVAFWCNPISGHATLYWYQQILGQGPKLLIQFQNNGVVDDSQLPKDRFSAERLKGVDSTLKIQPAKLEDSAVYLCASSLVTLYGRAKNIQYFGAGTRLSVL.

V and J are TRBV6-1 and TRBJ1-5; the D gene is possibly TRBD1 (6 bases). V was trimmed by 6 bases and J by 0 bases, leaving 12 bases between them. Germline lookup yields CDR1 MNHNS and CDR2 SASEGT. This CDR3 is 15 amino acids long. The CDR3 region is CASRPADSSNQPQHF. The CDR3, as DNA: TGTGCCAGCAGACCCGCGGACAGTAGCAATCAGCCCCAGCATTTT.

This clonotype was counted many times. The CDR3 reads CASSLSGSPDTQYF. The CDR3 DNA reads TGTGCCAGCAGCCTAAGCGGGAGTCCAGATACGCAGTATTTT. V and J are TRBV5-6 and TRBJ2-3, with TRBD2 matching 8 bases. This CDR3 is 14 amino acids long. J gave up 4 bases and V 4 bases, and 5 bases lay outside the gene matches. Per germline, CDR1 SGHDT and CDR2 YYEEEE.

This chain joins TRBV20-1 and TRBJ1-2, with 8 bases identical to TRBD1. The CDR3 consists of 15 residues. V lost 3 bases, J lost 3 bases, and 9 bases stayed unmatched. CDR1 is DFQATT and CDR2 is SNEGSKA in the germline V gene (reference sequence). The CDR3 DNA follows: TGCAGTGCTAGTCCCCCAGGGGGCAAGGACTATGGCTACACCTTC. This gives the protein CSASPPGGKDYGYTF.

There are a few counts of this clonotype. The chain is built from TRBV10-3 and TRBJ2-1; 15 positions match TRBD2. CDR3 size: 19 residues. CDR1 and CDR2 (germline): ENHRY, SYGVKD. V shed 6 bases, J shed 0 bases, and the junction held 9 bases outside the gene matches. DNA of the CDR3: TGTGCCATCAGGACCGGGACTAGCGGGGGGTACAGCTCCTACAATGAGCAGTTCTTC. It is translated as CAIRTGTSGGYSSYNEQFF.

Only a few counts were recorded for this clonotype. The chain uses TRBV27 and TRBJ2-3, with 7 bases lining up with TRBD2. V gave up 5 bases and J gave up 6 bases; unmatched junction bases: 17. The germline V gene encodes CDR1 MNHEY and CDR2 SMNVEV (reference sequence). There are 17 residues in the CDR3. The CDR3 reads CASSPPFGGGFLDTQYF. The DNA for the CDR3 is TGTGCCAGCAGTCCCCCCTTTGGGGGGGGGTTTCTGGATACGCAGTATTTT.

The chain is built from TRBV3-1 and TRBJ2-2, with D hard to call. The CDR3 extends over 13 amino acids. Germline V gene data show CDR1 as LGHDT and CDR2 as YNNKEL (reference sequence). V was shortened by 1 base and J by 6 bases, with 6 bases between the two germline ends. DNA of the CDR3: TGTGCCAGCAGCCAAGGACGCTCCGGGGAGCTGTTTTTT. This sequence encodes CASSQGRSGELFF.

The CDR3 bases are TGTGCCAGCAGTCCTGTTCGGGAGGGCCGCTCCTACGAGCAGTACTTC. It yields the protein CASSPVREGRSYEQYF. V usage is TRBV12-3 or TRBV12-4 and J usage is TRBJ2-7; 8 nucleotides align to TRBD2. The CDR3 is made up of 16 amino acids. V lost 5 bases and J lost 0; bases outside the gene matches: 9.

Here the CDR3 reads CASSTADRVTPPAYF. CDR3 DNA: TGTGCCAGTAGTACAGCAGACAGGGTAACGCCCCCGGCGTATTTT. The genes are TRBV19 and TRBJ2-3, with 7 bases aligning to TRBD1. V was pared by 4 bases and J by 14 bases, with 18 bases of the junction left unmatched. Germline V lookup: CDR1 LNHDA, CDR2 SQIVND (reference sequence). The CDR3 is 15 amino acids.

The V call is TRBV3-1, the J call TRBJ1-3; TRBD1 matches 10 bases. Trimming cost V 3 bases and J 8 bases; bases outside gene matches: 7. Per germline, CDR1 LGHDT and CDR2 YNNKEL (reference sequence). CDR3 length: 15 residues. The CDR3 coding sequence is TGTGCCAGCAGCCATTTCCGGGACAGGGGTGACACCATATATTTT. Its protein is CASSHFRDRGDTIYF.

This clonotype was seen at least ten times. The chain has TRBV7-9 and TRBJ2-5, with a tentative D call TRBD1 (5 bases). The CDR3 has 13 residues. CDR1 is SEHNR and CDR2 is FQNEAQ in the germline V gene (reference sequence). The V gene lost 0 bases and the J gene lost 5 bases, with 7 bases spanning the gap. CDR3 nucleotides: TGTGCCAGCAGCTTAGCAGGGGCGGAGACCCAGTACTTC. Amino acid sequence: CASSLAGAETQYF.

This clonotype was found a few times. This rearrangement joins TRBV15 to TRBJ2-3, with D maybe TRBD1 (5 bases). Between the trimmed V and J ends, which lost 7 bases and 1 base, there was a span of 12 bases. There are 14 residues in the CDR3. Germline CDR1 is LNHNV and CDR2 is YYDKDF (reference sequence). The CDR3 here is CATTPKGGTDTQYF. CDR3 coding DNA: TGTGCCACCACCCCAAAAGGGGGCACAGATACGCAGTATTTT.

V gene TRBV24-1 combines with J gene TRBJ2-2; 9 bases fit TRBD1. With 10 bases clipped from V and 5 bases from J, the junction kept 4 bases outside the gene matches. CDR3 length: 13 amino acids. Per the germline V gene, CDR1 is KGHDR and CDR2 is SFDVKD. The CDR3 sequence is CATRTGATGELFF. For the CDR3, the DNA is TGTGCCACTCGGACAGGGGCGACCGGGGAGCTGTTTTTT.

The chain carries TRBV5-1 and TRBJ2-1, with no clear D. Trimming took 0 bases from V and 11 from J, leaving 6 bases between them. The CDR3 runs 11 residues. Germline V gene lookup returns CDR1 SGHRS and CDR2 YFSETQ. This CDR3 is CASSLGSKQFF. The DNA for the CDR3 is TGCGCCAGCAGCTTGGGTTCGAAGCAGTTCTTC.

In this sample, this clonotype turned up a few times. The chain has TRBV5-1 and TRBJ2-3; maybe TRBD1 (5 bases). CDR3 length: 16 residues. Germline V gene sequence: CDR1 SGHRS, CDR2 YFSETQ. V shed 0 bases and J shed 4 bases, with 15 bases lying between them. In DNA, the CDR3 is TGCGCCAGCAGCTTGGGTACAGGACCCTTGTCAGATACGCAGTATTTT. Translation gives CASSLGTGPLSDTQYF.

This rearrangement joins TRBV6-1 to TRBJ2-7; 9 nucleotides match TRBD1. The CDR3 spans 14 residues. The germline V gene has CDR1 MNHNS and CDR2 SASEGT. The ends lost 7 bases at V and 4 bases at J; junction bases unmatched: 8. The CDR3 bases are TGTGCCAGCACGGGCGGGACAGGGAGGTACGAGCAGTACGTC. As protein: CASTGGTGRYEQYV.

In DNA, the CDR3 is TGCAGTGCTAGAGACCCAGAGTCTTACGAGCAGTACGTC. Translation gives CSARDPESYEQYV. The rearrangement uses TRBV20-1 and TRBJ2-7, with D uncertain. Germline values: CDR1 DFQATT, CDR2 SNEGSKA (reference sequence). This CDR3 spans 13 amino acids. V shed 0 bases and J shed 4 bases, with 10 bases lying between them.

This clonotype appeared a few times. This rearrangement joins TRBV12-3 or TRBV12-4 to TRBJ2-1; 9 bases fit TRBD1. The CDR3 extends over 17 amino acids. V lost 3 bases, J lost 3 bases, and 9 bases stayed unmatched. This chain's CDR3 is CASSLSIRDRVYNEQFF. CDR3 bases: TGTGCCAGCAGTTTGAGTATACGGGACAGGGTCTACAATGAGCAGTTCTTC.

This clonotype appeared a single time. V and J are TRBV6-1 and TRBJ1-1, with D possibly TRBD1 on 6 matching bases. The CDR3 covers 14 residues. Germline V gene data show CDR1 as MNHNS and CDR2 as SASEGT. V shed 1 base and J shed 2 bases, with 8 bases lying between them. The DNA for the CDR3 is TGTGCCAGCAGTGAAGACAGGGTCAACACTGAAGCTTTCTTT. Protein sequence: CASSEDRVNTEAFF.

This chain joins TRBV28 and TRBJ2-1, with 11 bases that match TRBD2. The CDR3 is 17 residues long. V lost 1 base, J lost 3 bases, and 5 bases stayed unmatched. CDR1 and CDR2 (germline): MDHEN, SYDVKM. CDR3: CASSLLGLAGFYNEQFF. As DNA, the CDR3 is TGTGCCAGCAGTTTATTAGGACTAGCGGGCTTCTACAATGAGCAGTTCTTC.

This clonotype was detected a few times. V gene TRBV10-2 combines with J gene TRBJ2-1; TRBD1 agrees at 7 bases. The CDR3 runs to 15 residues. The germline V gene encodes CDR1 WSHSY and CDR2 SAAADI. Trimming took 6 bases from V and 0 from J; bases not matched to a gene: 5. The CDR3 coding sequence is TGCGCCAGCAGAGCCGGGACAGCCTCCTACAATGAGCAGTTCTTC. Its protein is CASRAGTASYNEQFF.

Here the CDR3 reads CASLTRARTEAFF. CDR3 nucleotide sequence: TGTGCCAGCTTGACCAGGGCACGAACTGAAGCTTTCTTT. J is TRBJ1-1 and V is TRBV28, with D possibly being TRBD1 (5 bases). V lost 8 bases to trimming and J lost 5 bases, with 15 bases between them. The CDR3 has 13 residues. Germline V CDR1 and CDR2: MDHEN, SYDVKM.

This clonotype was observed a handful of times. V usage is TRBV2 and J usage is TRBJ2-2; 7 nucleotides align to TRBD2. V shed 2 bases and J 4 bases; nucleotides not matched to a gene: 7. This CDR3 is built from 16 residues. Germline CDR1 SNHLY, CDR2 FYNNEI. CDR3 protein: CASSERLGGSTGELFF. In nucleotides, the CDR3 is TGTGCCAGCAGTGAAAGGCTAGGCGGGAGCACCGGGGAGCTGTTTTTT.